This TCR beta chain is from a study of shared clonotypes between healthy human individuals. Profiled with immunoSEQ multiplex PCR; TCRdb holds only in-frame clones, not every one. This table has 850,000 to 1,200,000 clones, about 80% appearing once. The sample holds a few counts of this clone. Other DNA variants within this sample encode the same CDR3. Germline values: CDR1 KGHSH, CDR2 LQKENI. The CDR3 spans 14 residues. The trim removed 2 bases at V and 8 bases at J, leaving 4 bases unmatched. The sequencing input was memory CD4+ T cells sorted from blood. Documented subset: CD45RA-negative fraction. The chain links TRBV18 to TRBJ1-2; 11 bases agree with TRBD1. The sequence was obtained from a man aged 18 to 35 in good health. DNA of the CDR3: TGTGCCAGCTCACCAGGGACAGGGGGAGACGGCTACACCTTC. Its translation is CASSPGTGGDGYTF.